This T cell receptor beta chain appears in the sequencing data of a study of regulatory dendritic cells for organ transplantation. On this clone itself: The antigen is unknown.

V trimming: 5 bases; J trimming: 0 bases; junction bases outside the gene matches: 5. This CDR3 has 15 residues. The germline V gene has CDR1 MNHEY and CDR2 SMNVEV (reference sequence). Profiled with immunoSEQ multiplex PCR; TCRdb holds only in-frame clones, not every one. This table has about 18,000 clones, under 80% appearing once. Allogeneic regulatory or mature dendritic cells were co-cultured for 5 days with CFSE-labeled sorted T cells at 1:10. V and J are TRBV27 and TRBJ2-7; 9 bases map to TRBD1. The TCR was taken from a human donor in good health. The sample consisted of memory CD4+ T cells from blood cultured with regulatory dendritic cells. Documented subset: CD45RO+ memory T cells. In DNA, the CDR3 is TGTGCCAGCAGTACGACAGGGGGTCCCTCCTACGAGCAGTACTTC. This encodes CASSTTGGPSYEQYF.